This is a list of T cell receptor beta chains from one sample in a study of cytomegalovirus exposure and HLA in healthy donors. Clones were read by immunoSEQ multiplex PCR, and TCRdb kept only the in-frame ones, dropping some. Of around 64,000 clones in the sample, over 60% are singletons; the top ten hold around 2.7%. The material sequenced was PBMCs. The receptors shown here come from a woman aged 45 to 65 in good health and CMV-seronegative. The CDR3 runs from the conserved cysteine through the conserved F or W. D genes are given only for firm matches. A clone size is listed for some rows: how often the clone was seen (once, few, many), or a class if it is expanded.

D gene: .; J gene: TRBJ2-7; clone size: .; V gene: TRBV4-3; CDR3 protein: CASSQDPPLAEGAYEQYF; CDR3 DNA: TGCGCCAGCAGCCAAGATCCTCCTCTAGCGGAGGGGGCCTACGAGCAGTACTTC
D gene: .; J gene: TRBJ1-5; clone size: .; V gene: TRBV29-1; CDR3 protein: CSVVYGGGQPQHF; CDR3 DNA: TGCAGCGTTGTGTACGGGGGAGGTCAGCCCCAGCATTTT
D gene: TRBD2; J gene: TRBJ2-7; clone size: many; V gene: TRBV6-5; CDR3 protein: CASSSTSEPYEQYF; CDR3 DNA: TGTGCCAGCAGTTCGACTAGCGAACCCTACGAGCAGTACTTC
D gene: TRBD2; J gene: TRBJ2-1; clone size: few; V gene: TRBV4-3; CDR3 protein: CASSPHRLAGVYNEQFF; CDR3 DNA: TGCGCCAGCAGCCCGCACAGACTAGCGGGAGTCTACAATGAGCAGTTCTTC
D gene: TRBD1; J gene: TRBJ2-7; clone size: few; V gene: TRBV28; CDR3 protein: CASNTGTGGSYEQYF; CDR3 DNA: TGTGCCAGCAACACCGGGACAGGGGGATCCTACGAGCAGTACTTC
D gene: .; J gene: TRBJ1-5; clone size: .; V gene: TRBV12-5; CDR3 protein: CASGLVSGGVQPQHF; CDR3 DNA: TGTGCTAGTGGTTTGGTAAGCGGGGGGGTTCAGCCCCAGCATTTT
D gene: .; J gene: TRBJ2-3; clone size: .; V gene: TRBV6-6; CDR3 protein: CAGSGAQSYTDTQYF; CDR3 DNA: TGTGCCGGGTCAGGGGCACAAAGCTACACAGATACGCAGTATTTT
D gene: TRBD2; J gene: TRBJ2-1; clone size: once; V gene: TRBV7-9; CDR3 protein: CASSLTSGSGDEQFF; CDR3 DNA: TGTGCCAGCAGCTTGACTAGCGGGAGTGGGGATGAGCAGTTCTTC
D gene: .; J gene: TRBJ2-1; clone size: .; V gene: TRBV7-3; CDR3 protein: CASSSLVGRDNEQFF; CDR3 DNA: TGTGCCAGCAGCTCGCTGGTGGGGCGAGACAATGAGCAGTTCTTC
D gene: .; J gene: TRBJ2-5; clone size: .; V gene: TRBV27; CDR3 protein: CASSFAAINTQETQYF; CDR3 DNA: TGTGCCAGCAGTTTCGCCGCCATAAACACCCAAGAGACCCAGTACTTC
D gene: .; J gene: TRBJ2-7; clone size: .; V gene: TRBV6-5; CDR3 protein: CASSVTRGGDEQYF; CDR3 DNA: TGTGCCAGCAGTGTAACTAGAGGAGGCGACGAGCAGTACTTC
D gene: TRBD1; J gene: TRBJ1-1; clone size: .; V gene: TRBV5-6; CDR3 protein: CASRRQGHTEAFF; CDR3 DNA: TGTGCCAGCAGGCGACAGGGACACACTGAAGCTTTCTTT
D gene: TRBD1; J gene: TRBJ2-1; clone size: .; V gene: TRBV10-2; CDR3 protein: CASSDYRDRDNEQFF; CDR3 DNA: TGCGCCAGCAGTGACTACCGGGACAGGGACAATGAGCAGTTCTTC
D gene: .; J gene: TRBJ1-4; clone size: .; V gene: TRBV27; CDR3 protein: CASSAQGDEKLFF; CDR3 DNA: TGTGCCAGCAGCGCTCAGGGCGATGAAAAACTGTTTTTT
D gene: .; J gene: TRBJ1-4; clone size: few; V gene: TRBV30; CDR3 protein: CAWSVGTLNEKLFF; CDR3 DNA: TGTGCCTGGAGTGTGGGGACACTTAATGAAAAACTGTTTTTT
D gene: .; J gene: TRBJ2-6; clone size: .; V gene: TRBV9; CDR3 protein: CASSVEGGSSGANVLTF; CDR3 DNA: TGTGCCAGCAGCGTAGAGGGGGGGAGCTCTGGGGCCAACGTCCTGACTTTC
D gene: TRBD1; J gene: TRBJ2-7; clone size: .; V gene: TRBV9; CDR3 protein: CASSARDRGYEQYF; CDR3 DNA: TGTGCCAGCAGCGCCCGGGACAGGGGATACGAGCAGTACTTC
D gene: TRBD1; J gene: TRBJ1-4; clone size: once; V gene: TRBV7-9; CDR3 protein: CASSPGQGRDEKLFF; CDR3 DNA: TGTGCCAGCAGCCCAGGACAGGGAAGGGATGAAAAACTGTTTTTT
D gene: TRBD1; J gene: TRBJ2-7; clone size: few; V gene: TRBV4-1; CDR3 protein: CASSADPGQGNEQYF; CDR3 DNA: TGCGCCAGCAGCGCCGACCCGGGACAGGGGAACGAGCAGTACTTC
D gene: TRBD1; J gene: TRBJ1-4; clone size: once; V gene: TRBV6-5; CDR3 protein: CASNPGQGKLFF; CDR3 DNA: TGTGCCAGCAATCCTGGACAGGGAAAACTGTTTTTT
D gene: TRBD1; J gene: TRBJ1-2; clone size: once; V gene: TRBV6-5; CDR3 protein: CASSYRDSRYGYTF; CDR3 DNA: TGTGCCAGCAGTTACAGGGACAGTCGCTATGGCTACACCTTC
D gene: TRBD2; J gene: TRBJ2-7; clone size: once; V gene: TRBV27; CDR3 protein: CASSGGATKNEQYF; CDR3 DNA: TGTGCCAGCAGCGGGGGGGCGACGAAGAACGAGCAGTACTTC
D gene: TRBD1; J gene: TRBJ1-1; clone size: few; V gene: TRBV7-9; CDR3 protein: CASSLEQGLNTEAFF; CDR3 DNA: TGTGCCAGCAGCTTAGAACAGGGGTTGAACACTGAAGCTTTCTTT
D gene: TRBD1; J gene: TRBJ1-2; clone size: once; V gene: TRBV19; CDR3 protein: CASSISGTALYGYTF; CDR3 DNA: TGTGCCAGTAGTATCTCCGGGACAGCCCTCTATGGCTACACCTTC
D gene: .; J gene: TRBJ2-5; clone size: .; V gene: TRBV11-1; CDR3 protein: CASGFWGETQYF; CDR3 DNA: TGTGCCAGCGGATTTTGGGGCGAGACCCAGTACTTC
D gene: .; J gene: TRBJ1-1; clone size: .; V gene: TRBV28; CDR3 protein: CASSLVRANTEAFF; CDR3 DNA: TGTGCCAGCAGTTTGGTGCGGGCGAACACTGAAGCTTTCTTT
D gene: TRBD1; J gene: TRBJ2-2; clone size: few; V gene: TRBV28; CDR3 protein: CASRPGTGGKRRSGELFF; CDR3 DNA: TGTGCCAGCAGGCCCGGGACAGGGGGCAAGAGGAGATCCGGGGAGCTGTTTTTT
D gene: TRBD1; J gene: TRBJ2-7; clone size: .; V gene: TRBV7-2; CDR3 protein: CASSTELTGAEQYF; CDR3 DNA: TGTGCCAGCAGCACCGAACTTACAGGGGCCGAGCAGTACTTC
D gene: .; J gene: TRBJ1-2; clone size: .; V gene: TRBV7-9; CDR3 protein: CASRPRATGDAGYTF; CDR3 DNA: TGTGCCAGCAGACCCAGGGCCACGGGAGATGCTGGCTACACCTTC
D gene: .; J gene: TRBJ2-1; clone size: .; V gene: TRBV9; CDR3 protein: CASNNGVNNEQFF; CDR3 DNA: TGTGCCAGCAACAACGGGGTTAACAATGAGCAGTTCTTC
D gene: .; J gene: TRBJ1-1; clone size: .; V gene: TRBV7-8; CDR3 protein: CASSTVDGVGAFF; CDR3 DNA: TGTGCCAGCAGCACCGTGGACGGGGTAGGGGCTTTCTTT
D gene: .; J gene: TRBJ2-5; clone size: few; V gene: TRBV2; CDR3 protein: CASSEQEETQYF; CDR3 DNA: TGTGCCAGCAGTGAGCAGGAAGAGACCCAGTACTTC
D gene: TRBD1; J gene: TRBJ1-5; clone size: few; V gene: TRBV19; CDR3 protein: CAFPGTGRHQPQHF; CDR3 DNA: TGTGCCTTCCCGGGGACAGGTCGGCATCAGCCCCAGCATTTT
D gene: .; J gene: TRBJ1-1; clone size: once; V gene: TRBV2; CDR3 protein: CASGLGPLNTEAFF; CDR3 DNA: TGTGCCAGCGGGTTGGGCCCTTTGAACACTGAAGCTTTCTTT
D gene: .; J gene: TRBJ2-7; clone size: few; V gene: TRBV28; CDR3 protein: CASRIGGEPYEQYF; CDR3 DNA: TGTGCCAGCAGAATAGGGGGGGAGCCTTACGAGCAGTACTTC
D gene: TRBD1; J gene: TRBJ1-5; clone size: .; V gene: TRBV28; CDR3 protein: CASTHRDRGLSGNQPQHF; CDR3 DNA: TGTGCCAGCACGCACCGGGACAGGGGGCTGTCGGGCAATCAGCCCCAGCATTTT
D gene: .; J gene: TRBJ1-2; clone size: few; V gene: TRBV29-1; CDR3 protein: CSVEEGTGHDGYTF; CDR3 DNA: TGCAGCGTTGAAGAAGGAACAGGCCACGATGGCTACACCTTC
D gene: TRBD1; J gene: TRBJ2-7; clone size: .; V gene: TRBV15; CDR3 protein: CATSFNPPGQGGEQYF; CDR3 DNA: TGTGCCACCAGCTTCAACCCCCCGGGACAGGGAGGCGAGCAGTACTTC
D gene: .; J gene: TRBJ1-1; clone size: few; V gene: TRBV25-1; CDR3 protein: CASSELGVGRTTEAFF; CDR3 DNA: TGTGCCAGCAGTGAATTAGGGGTGGGCCGAACCACTGAAGCTTTCTTT
D gene: .; J gene: TRBJ1-2; clone size: .; V gene: TRBV6-5; CDR3 protein: CASSYGSRGYGYTF; CDR3 DNA: TGTGCCAGCAGTTACGGGTCAAGGGGCTATGGCTACACCTTC
D gene: .; J gene: TRBJ1-2; clone size: .; V gene: TRBV6-5; CDR3 protein: CASSYSSGNYGYTF; CDR3 DNA: TGTGCCAGCAGTTATTCAAGCGGGAACTATGGCTACACCTTC
D gene: .; J gene: TRBJ1-5; clone size: .; V gene: TRBV27; CDR3 protein: CASSPGQPYSNQPQHF; CDR3 DNA: TGTGCCAGCAGTCCCGGACAGCCCTATAGCAATCAGCCCCAGCATTTT
D gene: TRBD1; J gene: TRBJ2-7; clone size: .; V gene: TRBV4-3; CDR3 protein: CASSQDWTGDSYEQYF; CDR3 DNA: TGCGCCAGCAGCCAAGATTGGACAGGGGATTCCTACGAGCAGTACTTC